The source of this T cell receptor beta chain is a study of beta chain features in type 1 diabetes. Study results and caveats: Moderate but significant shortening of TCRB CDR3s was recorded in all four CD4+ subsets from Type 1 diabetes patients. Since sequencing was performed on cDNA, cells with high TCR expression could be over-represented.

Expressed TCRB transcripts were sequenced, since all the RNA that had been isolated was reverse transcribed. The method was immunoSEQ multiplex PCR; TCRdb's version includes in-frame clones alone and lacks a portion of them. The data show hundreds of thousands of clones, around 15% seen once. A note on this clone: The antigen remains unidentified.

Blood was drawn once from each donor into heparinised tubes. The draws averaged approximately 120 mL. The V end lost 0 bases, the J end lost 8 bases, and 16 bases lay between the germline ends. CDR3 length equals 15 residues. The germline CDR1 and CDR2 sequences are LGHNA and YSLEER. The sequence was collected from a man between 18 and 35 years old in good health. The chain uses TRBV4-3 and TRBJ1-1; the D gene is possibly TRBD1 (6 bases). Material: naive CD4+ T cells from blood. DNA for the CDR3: TGCGCCAGCAGCCAAGATCCGAGAACAGGGATAGAAGCTTTCTTT. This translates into CASSQDPRTGIEAFF.